This T cell receptor beta chain was observed in a study of cytotoxic CD8 clonotypes in ibrutinib-treated CLL. Study-level points and caveats: There were few public clonotypes, and on treatment they contracted or stayed stable.

Here immunoSEQ multiplex PCR was the method, and the copy in TCRdb shows in-frame clones only, minus some. The sample lists hundreds of thousands of clones, 60% to 80% occurring once. Between the trimmed V and J ends, which lost 6 bases and 3 bases, there was a span of 8 bases. The CDR3 length is 13 residues. Germline V gives CDR1 SEHNR, CDR2 FQNEAQ (reference sequence). As for this clone: Its antigen is not known.

This chain connects TRBV7-9 to TRBJ2-2, with no clear D. The sequencing here drew on PBMCs, taken after 12 months of ibrutinib treatment. The TCR originated in a human donor with chronic lymphocytic leukemia. The CDR3 DNA follows: TGTGCCAGCAGGGGGTCCTACACCGGGGAGCTGTTTTTT. Its translation: CASRGSYTGELFF.